This is a list of T cell receptor beta chains from one sample in a study of shared clonotypes between healthy human individuals. Sequencing used immunoSEQ multiplex PCR; TCRdb keeps in-frame clones, though not all of them. The sample lists fewer than 850,000 clones, less than 95% occurring once. Material: memory CD8+ T cells from PBMCs. The receptors were sampled from a man between 18 and 35 years old in good health. Some clones in this sample may be carry-over from other donors' samples. The CDR3 runs from the conserved cysteine through the conserved F or W. The order of the fields is CDR3 DNA, CDR3 protein, CDR3 length, clone size, V gene, D gene, J gene. The D gene is left open where the match is weak. Only part of the rows carry a size: once, few, many, or a class if the clone is expanded.

DNA: TGTGCCAGCAGCTACGGGGGGCCAGAAGCTTTCTTT; CDR3: CASSYGGPEAFF; length: 12; size: few; V: TRBV7-9; D: NA; J: TRBJ1-1
DNA: TGTGCCAGTAGTATCGGACTAGCGGGAGCCAAAGATACGCAGTATTTT; CDR3: CASSIGLAGAKDTQYF; length: 16; size: NA; V: TRBV19; D: TRBD2; J: TRBJ2-3
DNA: TGTGCCAGCAGTTCGGGCACCTGGACCCAGCCCCAGCATTTT; CDR3: CASSSGTWTQPQHF; length: 14; size: NA; V: TRBV28; D: NA; J: TRBJ1-5
DNA: TGTGCCAGCAACCCCGACAGGATTGGAGGCGAAAAACTGTTTTTT; CDR3: CASNPDRIGGEKLFF; length: 15; size: NA; V: TRBV6-4; D: NA; J: TRBJ1-4
DNA: TGTGCCAGCAGCTCGACACTAGCGGGAGCGAGGACGTACAATGAGCAGTTCTTC; CDR3: CASSSTLAGARTYNEQFF; length: 18; size: NA; V: TRBV11-2; D: TRBD2; J: TRBJ2-1
DNA: TGCGCCAGCAGCTTGGCCAGGCTAGCGGGAGTCTACGAGCAGTACTTC; CDR3: CASSLARLAGVYEQYF; length: 16; size: NA; V: TRBV5-1; D: TRBD2; J: TRBJ2-7
DNA: TGTGCCTGGTGGGGGACCTATGGCTACACCTTC; CDR3: CAWWGTYGYTF; length: 11; size: NA; V: TRBV30; D: NA; J: TRBJ1-2
DNA: TGTGCCAGCAGTGCCCTTCTTTTCAAGCGGGAGGGGACCGGGGAGCTGTTTTTT; CDR3: CASSALLFKREGTGELFF; length: 18; size: NA; V: TRBV6-1; D: TRBD2; J: TRBJ2-2
DNA: TGTGCCAGCACTACGGGAGTAGCGGGAGCTGGCGAGACCCAGTACTTC; CDR3: CASTTGVAGAGETQYF; length: 16; size: once; V: TRBV27; D: TRBD2; J: TRBJ2-5
DNA: TGTGCCAGCAGCTTAGCGTTGGGAGACGCTTTCTTT; CDR3: CASSLALGDAFF; length: 12; size: NA; V: TRBV7-9; D: NA; J: TRBJ1-1
DNA: TGTGCCAGCAGTCTCGACGAGGGATACTACGAGCAGTACTTC; CDR3: CASSLDEGYYEQYF; length: 14; size: NA; V: TRBV27; D: NA; J: TRBJ2-7
DNA: TGCGCCAGCAGCTTGGGACGAAACACTGAAGCTTTCTTT; CDR3: CASSLGRNTEAFF; length: 13; size: few; V: TRBV5-1; D: NA; J: TRBJ1-1
DNA: TGCAGCGTTATTAGACCAGGACGGAATGAGCAGTTCTTC; CDR3: CSVIRPGRNEQFF; length: 13; size: NA; V: TRBV29-1; D: NA; J: TRBJ2-1
DNA: TGTGCCAGCAGCACGGGACTCAACTACAATGAGCAGTTCTTC; CDR3: CASSTGLNYNEQFF; length: 14; size: once; V: TRBV28; D: NA; J: TRBJ2-1
DNA: TGTGCCAGCAGTCAGAGGGACAGTGGGAACTATGGCTACACCTTC; CDR3: CASSQRDSGNYGYTF; length: 15; size: NA; V: TRBV27; D: TRBD1; J: TRBJ1-2
DNA: TGTGCCAGCAGTTTTGGCGCGGGAGGCCTTGAAACAGATACGCAGTATTTT; CDR3: CASSFGAGGLETDTQYF; length: 17; size: NA; V: TRBV27; D: TRBD2; J: TRBJ2-3
DNA: TGTGCCAGCAGCTTAACGGGACTAGCGGGCGAGCAGTACTTC; CDR3: CASSLTGLAGEQYF; length: 14; size: once; V: TRBV7-3; D: TRBD2; J: TRBJ2-7
DNA: TGTGCCAGCAAGGAGGATTTAAGGACTGAAGCTTTCTTT; CDR3: CASKEDLRTEAFF; length: 13; size: NA; V: TRBV6-1; D: NA; J: TRBJ1-1
DNA: TGTGCCAGCAGCCTGGCAGGGAGCTCCTACGAGCAGTACTTC; CDR3: CASSLAGSSYEQYF; length: 14; size: NA; V: TRBV14; D: NA; J: TRBJ2-7
DNA: TGTGCCTGGAGTGACCGACAGGGTTTGAACACTGAAGCTTTCTTT; CDR3: CAWSDRQGLNTEAFF; length: 15; size: NA; V: TRBV30; D: TRBD1; J: TRBJ1-1
DNA: TGTGCCAGCAGTTTTCGACGGAACAATGAGCAGTTCTTC; CDR3: CASSFRRNNEQFF; length: 13; size: once; V: TRBV28; D: NA; J: TRBJ2-1
DNA: TGTGCCTGGAGCAACGGGCGGGAGGACTACGAGCAGTACTTC; CDR3: CAWSNGREDYEQYF; length: 14; size: NA; V: TRBV30; D: TRBD2; J: TRBJ2-7
DNA: TGTGCCAGCAGTTTGATTCCAGGGACCTATGGCTACACCTTC; CDR3: CASSLIPGTYGYTF; length: 14; size: NA; V: TRBV27; D: NA; J: TRBJ1-2